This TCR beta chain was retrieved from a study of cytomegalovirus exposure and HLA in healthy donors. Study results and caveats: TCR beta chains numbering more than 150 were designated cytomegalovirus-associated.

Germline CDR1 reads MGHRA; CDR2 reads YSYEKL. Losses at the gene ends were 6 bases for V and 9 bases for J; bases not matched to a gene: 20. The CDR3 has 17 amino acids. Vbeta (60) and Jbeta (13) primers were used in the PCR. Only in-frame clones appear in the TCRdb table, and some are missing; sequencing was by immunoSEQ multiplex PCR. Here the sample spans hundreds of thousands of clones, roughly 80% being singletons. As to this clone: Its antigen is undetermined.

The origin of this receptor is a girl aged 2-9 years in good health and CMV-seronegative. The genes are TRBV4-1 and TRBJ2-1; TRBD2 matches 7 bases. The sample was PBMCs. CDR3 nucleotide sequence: TGCGCCAGCAGTCGGACTAGAACTAGCGCCTTGAGCGGTGAGCAGTTCTTC. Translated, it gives CASSRTRTSALSGEQFF.